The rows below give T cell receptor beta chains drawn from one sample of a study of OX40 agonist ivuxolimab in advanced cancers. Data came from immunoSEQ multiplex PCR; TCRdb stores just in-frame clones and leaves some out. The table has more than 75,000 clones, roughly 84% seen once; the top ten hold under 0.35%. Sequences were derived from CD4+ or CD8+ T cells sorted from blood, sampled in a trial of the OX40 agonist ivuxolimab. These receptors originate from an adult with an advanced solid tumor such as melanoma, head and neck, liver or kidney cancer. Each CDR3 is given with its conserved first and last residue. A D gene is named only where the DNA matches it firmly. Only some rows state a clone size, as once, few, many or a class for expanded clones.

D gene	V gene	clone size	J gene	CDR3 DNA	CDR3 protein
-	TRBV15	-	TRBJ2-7	TGTGCCACCAGCAGAGATCGAACACCTGTTGAGCAGTACTTC	CATSRDRTPVEQYF
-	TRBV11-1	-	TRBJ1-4	TGTGCCAGCAGCACCACGGACGGGGGGAGGCTGTTTTTT	CASSTTDGGRLFF
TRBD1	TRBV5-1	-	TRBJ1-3	TGCGCCAGCAGCCGACAGGGGCTGACTGGAAACACCATATATTTT	CASSRQGLTGNTIYF
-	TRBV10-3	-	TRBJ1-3	TGTGCCATCAGTGAGTCGGTAGGGACTGGAAACACCATATATTTT	CAISESVGTGNTIYF
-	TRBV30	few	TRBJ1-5	TGTGCCTGGAGTGCCAGCAATCAGCCCCAGCATTTT	CAWSASNQPQHF
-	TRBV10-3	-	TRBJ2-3	TGTGCCATCAGTGAACGACAGTCCCCCACAGATACGCAGTATTTT	CAISERQSPTDTQYF
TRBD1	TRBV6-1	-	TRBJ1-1	TGTGCCAGCAGTGACCCCTCGACAGGGGGCGGTGAAGCTTTCTTT	CASSDPSTGGGEAFF
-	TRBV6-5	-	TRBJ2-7	TGTGCCAGCAGCCTCAGACAGGCGAATACCTACGAGCAGTACTTC	CASSLRQANTYEQYF
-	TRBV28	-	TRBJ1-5	TGTGCCAGCAGTTTATCGACAGGACTTCGTTATCAGCCCCAGCATTTT	CASSLSTGLRYQPQHF
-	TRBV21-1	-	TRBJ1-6	TGTGCCAGCAGCAGGCGGTCTCCCCAACGGAATTCACCCCTCCACTTT	CASSRRSPQRNSPLHF
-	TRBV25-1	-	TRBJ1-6	TGTGCCAGCAGTCGCGGTTCACCCCTCCACTTT	CASSRGSPLHF
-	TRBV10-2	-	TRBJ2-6	TGCGCCAGCAGAGGAAAGAAACCTGGGGCCAACGTCCTGACTTTC	CASRGKKPGANVLTF
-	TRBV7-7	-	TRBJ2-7	TGTGCCAGCAGCTTAAGGCTGGGAGGCGAGCAGTACTTC	CASSLRLGGEQYF
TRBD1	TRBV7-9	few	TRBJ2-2	TGTGCCAGCAGCCGACAGGGGCCGGATCATCGCACCGGGGAGCTGTTTTTT	CASSRQGPDHRTGELFF
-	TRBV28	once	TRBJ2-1	TGTGCCAGCAGAGGAGCGGGCCCAAGGGATGAGCAGTTCTTC	CASRGAGPRDEQFF
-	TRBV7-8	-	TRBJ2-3	TGTGCCAGCAGCTTCTTCGTCGGGGGGCAAGATACGCAGTATTTT	CASSFFVGGQDTQYF
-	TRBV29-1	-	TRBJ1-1	TGCAGCTATGTAGTGAACACTGAAGCTTTCTTT	CSYVVNTEAFF
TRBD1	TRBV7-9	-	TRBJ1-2	TGTGCCAGCAGCTTACAGGGGGATGGCTACACCTTC	CASSLQGDGYTF